Each of the 7 T cell receptor beta chains below was sequenced from the same sample in a study of Graves' ophthalmopathy and Graves' hyperthyroidism. The sequenced template was RNA, covering the TCR beta CDR3 region. The authors performed first-round RT-PCR with HTBI primers and then a second-round multiplex PCR. MiXCR was run by TCRdb on the multiplex PCR reads, yielding one entry per CDR3 protein. The sample consists of approximately 640,000 distinct CDR3 sequences, about two fifths of them appearing once. Sequencing was carried out using peripheral blood. All receptors derive from an adult man with Graves' ophthalmopathy.

In regard to this clonotype: It may be a read error: a sequence one base away is much more abundant. The chain carries TRBV10-3 and TRBJ2-7, with 8 bases lining up with TRBD2. CDR3 size: 14 residues. The germline V gene has CDR1 ENHRY and CDR2 SYGVKD. The trim removed 5 bases at V and 6 bases at J, leaving 9 bases unmatched. The CDR3 here is CAISYSTSGFEQYF. The CDR3 region has the DNA TGTGCCATCAGTTACTCCACTAGCGGTTTCGAGCAGTACTTC.

This chain uses TRBV5-4 with TRBJ1-1; the D is unclear. V was cut by 3 bases and J by 5 bases, with 11 bases left in between. Germline lookup yields CDR1 SGHNT and CDR2 YYREEE (reference sequence). The CDR3 spans 13 residues. The CDR3: CASSSGVETEAFF. The CDR3 DNA follows: TGTGCCAGCAGCTCTGGGGTTGAGACTGAAGCTTTCTTT. Variable domain in full (rest from reference TRBV5-4 and TRBJ1-1): ETGVTQSPTHLIKTRGQQVTLRCSSQSGHNTVSWYQQALGQGPQFIFQYYREEENGRGNFPPRFSGLQFPNYSSELNVNALELDDSALYLCASSSGVETEAFFGQGTRLTVV.

Many counts were recorded for this clonotype. This chain connects TRBV10-3 to TRBJ1-1; D call uncertain. Germline V gene lookup returns CDR1 ENHRY and CDR2 SYGVKD. The CDR3 is made up of 14 amino acids. V was trimmed by 4 bases and J by 0 bases, leaving 9 bases between them. CDR3 in DNA: TGTGCCATCAGTGCTACAGCCATGAACACTGAAGCTTTCTTT. This sequence encodes CAISATAMNTEAFF.

The rearrangement links TRBV7-6 to TRBJ2-7; 8 nucleotides align to TRBD2. The CDR3 is made up of 16 amino acids. The V gene's germline CDR1 is SGHVS and CDR2 FNYEAQ. The ends lost 5 bases at V and 0 bases at J; junction bases unmatched: 9. CDR3 sequence (DNA): TGTGCCAGCAGCCAAGCACTCAGCGGGGGCTCCTACGAGCAGTACTTC. Translation: CASSQALSGGSYEQYF. The full variable domain, its missing parts supplied by reference TRBV7-6 and TRBJ2-7, is GAGVSQSPRYKVTKRGQDVALRCDPISGHVSLYWYRQALGQGPEFLTYFNYEAQQDKSGLPNDRFSAERPEGSISTLTIQRTEQRDSAMYRCASSQALSGGSYEQYFGPGTRLTVT.

This clonotype was recorded many times. The chain combines TRBV14 with TRBJ1-2, with D possibly TRBD1 on 5 matching bases. Trimming removed 1 base from V and 4 bases from J, with 10 bases in between. The V gene's germline CDR1 is SGHDN and CDR2 FVKESK. There are 14 residues in the CDR3. CDR3 DNA: TGTGCCAGCAGCCAAGTTGGAGGGGTCTATGGCTACACCTTC. Translated, it gives CASSQVGGVYGYTF. The full variable domain, with the rest looked up from reference TRBV14 and TRBJ1-2, is EAGVTQFPSHSVIEKGQTVTLRCDPISGHDNLYWYRRVMGKEIKFLLHFVKESKQDESGMPNNRFLAERTGGTYSTLKVQPAELEDSGVYFCASSQVGGVYGYTFGSGTRLTVV.

This chain joins TRBV12-3 or TRBV12-4 and TRBJ1-1, with unresolved D. V gave up 5 bases and J gave up 0 bases, with 13 bases separating them. This CDR3 has 15 amino acids. CDR3 DNA: TGTGCCAGCAGTCCCCTAGAGGGTTTGAACACTGAAGCTTTCTTT. Encoded protein: CASSPLEGLNTEAFF.

J is TRBJ2-5 and V is TRBV10-3; 13 nucleotides agree with TRBD2. V shed 3 bases and J 3 bases; nucleotides not matched to a gene: 7. The CDR3 runs to 17 residues. The germline CDR1 and CDR2 sequences are ENHRY and SYGVKD. The CDR3 protein is CAISEGTSGKREETQYF. Here the CDR3 DNA reads TGTGCCATCAGTGAAGGGACTAGCGGGAAACGCGAAGAGACCCAGTACTTC.